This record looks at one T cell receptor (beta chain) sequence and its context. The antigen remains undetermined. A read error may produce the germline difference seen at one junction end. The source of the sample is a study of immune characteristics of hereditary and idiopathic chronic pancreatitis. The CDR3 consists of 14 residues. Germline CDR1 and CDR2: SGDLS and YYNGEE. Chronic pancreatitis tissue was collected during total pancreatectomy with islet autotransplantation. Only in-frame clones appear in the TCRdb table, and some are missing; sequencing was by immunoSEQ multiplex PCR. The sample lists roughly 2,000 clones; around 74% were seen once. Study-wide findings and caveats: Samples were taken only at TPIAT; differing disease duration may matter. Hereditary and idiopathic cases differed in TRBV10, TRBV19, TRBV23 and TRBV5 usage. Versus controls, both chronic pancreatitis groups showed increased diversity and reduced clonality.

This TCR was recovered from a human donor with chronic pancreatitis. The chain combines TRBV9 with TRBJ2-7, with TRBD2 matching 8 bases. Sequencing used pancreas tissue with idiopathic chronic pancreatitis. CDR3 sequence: CARSRGGAQHEQYF. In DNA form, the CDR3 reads TGTGCCCGCAGCCGGGGGGGGGCACAGCACGAGCAGTACTTC.